This TCR beta chain was observed in a study of cytomegalovirus exposure and HLA in healthy donors. Whole-study findings and limits: A later analysis found TCR association rates differed by HLA locus, highest for DRB1 and lowest for HLA-C.

In this sample, this clone turned up once. What it binds is unknown. Healthy donors of bone marrow made up the group. The PCR employed 60 Vbeta primers together with 13 Jbeta primers. Method: immunoSEQ multiplex PCR; TCRdb's copy keeps in-frame clones and lacks some. The table has about 220,000 clones, approximately 82% seen once. The V and J ends lost 1 base and 3 bases, in that order; junction bases with no gene match: 14. CDR3 size: 19 residues. Germline CDR1 reads MGHRA; CDR2 reads YSYEKL. The sample was PBMCs. The TCR originated in a young man in good health and CMV-seronegative. The chain recombines TRBV4-1 with TRBJ2-4, with TRBD2 identical over 8 bases. The DNA of the CDR3 is TGCGCCAGCAGCCAAGCCCCAGCGGGAGTTACTCAGTACAAAAACATTCAGTACTTC. Protein product: CASSQAPAGVTQYKNIQYF.